This T cell receptor beta chain was profiled in a study of blood T cell repertoires in COVID-19. Overall study context: From the United States, Italy and Spain came samples of acute and convalescent COVID-19.

This clone was picked up a small number of times. CDR1 and CDR2 from the germline V gene are SGHNT and YENEEA. The CDR3 is made up of 13 amino acids. The V end was cut by 5 bases, the J end by 3 bases, with 10 bases between. Authors' methods: Amplification from reference gene primers served as the basis for estimated nucleated cell counts. TCRdb's copy holds only in-frame clones and misses some; the assay was immunoSEQ multiplex PCR. V and J calls and clone size are those listed in that table; D and trimming were worked out from the DNA. The sample carries fewer than 500,000 clones, around 88% recorded once.

This TCR was sampled from a woman between 25 and 40 years old with acute or convalescent COVID-19. The gene calls are TRBV11-3 and TRBJ1-1; D gene ambiguous. The sequencing sample was made of peripheral blood. The CDR3 nucleotides read TGTGCCAGCAGCCTCGGTAGCTACACTGAAGCTTTCTTT. It yields the protein CASSLGSYTEAFF.